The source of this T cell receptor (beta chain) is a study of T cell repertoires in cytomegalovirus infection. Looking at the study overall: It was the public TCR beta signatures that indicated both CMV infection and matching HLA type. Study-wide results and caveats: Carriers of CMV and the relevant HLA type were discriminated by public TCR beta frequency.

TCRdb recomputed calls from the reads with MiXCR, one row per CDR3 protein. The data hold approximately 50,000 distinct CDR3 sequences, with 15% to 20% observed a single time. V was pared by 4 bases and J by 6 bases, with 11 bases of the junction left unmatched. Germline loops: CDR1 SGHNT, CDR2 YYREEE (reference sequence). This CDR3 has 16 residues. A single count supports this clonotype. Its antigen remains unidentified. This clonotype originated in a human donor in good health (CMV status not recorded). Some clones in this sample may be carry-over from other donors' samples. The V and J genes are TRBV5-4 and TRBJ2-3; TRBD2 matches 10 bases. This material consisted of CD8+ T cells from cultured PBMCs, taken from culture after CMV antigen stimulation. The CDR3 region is CASSHPPGLATDTQYF. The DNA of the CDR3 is TGTGCCAGCAGCCACCCTCCGGGACTAGCGACGGATACGCAGTATTTT.